The clone carrying this T cell receptor beta chain appeared many times. These data are taken from a study of naive and memory T cell subsets. CD4+ T cell IFNgamma after overnight CMV lysate exposure gave donor CMV status. The beta constant-region primer was an equimolar mix of two oligonucleotides covering TRBC1 and TRBC2. The cDNA 3' end received a ligated single-stranded oligonucleotide carrying the SP2 primer and a 12-nucleotide UMI. Ligated cDNA was amplified by four rounds of PCR with nested alpha and beta constant-region primers and SP2. Each CDR3 protein is one row after TCRdb ran MiXCR on the UMI-ligation and nested PCR reads. Of approximately 89,000 distinct CDR3 sequences detected, approximately 6.5% appear once; the ten largest clones hold roughly 1.6%. The receptor's source is a human donor in good health. Input material: central memory CD4+ T cells from blood.

DNA for the CDR3: TGCAGCGTGAGACACGAAGATGGCTACACCTTC. This encodes CSVRHEDGYTF. The J gene is TRBJ1-2, the V gene TRBV29-1; D remains unclear. Germline-derived CDR1 and CDR2 are SQVTM and ANQGSEA. The V and J ends lost 6 bases and 6 bases respectively, with 11 bases between them. The CDR3 has 11 residues.